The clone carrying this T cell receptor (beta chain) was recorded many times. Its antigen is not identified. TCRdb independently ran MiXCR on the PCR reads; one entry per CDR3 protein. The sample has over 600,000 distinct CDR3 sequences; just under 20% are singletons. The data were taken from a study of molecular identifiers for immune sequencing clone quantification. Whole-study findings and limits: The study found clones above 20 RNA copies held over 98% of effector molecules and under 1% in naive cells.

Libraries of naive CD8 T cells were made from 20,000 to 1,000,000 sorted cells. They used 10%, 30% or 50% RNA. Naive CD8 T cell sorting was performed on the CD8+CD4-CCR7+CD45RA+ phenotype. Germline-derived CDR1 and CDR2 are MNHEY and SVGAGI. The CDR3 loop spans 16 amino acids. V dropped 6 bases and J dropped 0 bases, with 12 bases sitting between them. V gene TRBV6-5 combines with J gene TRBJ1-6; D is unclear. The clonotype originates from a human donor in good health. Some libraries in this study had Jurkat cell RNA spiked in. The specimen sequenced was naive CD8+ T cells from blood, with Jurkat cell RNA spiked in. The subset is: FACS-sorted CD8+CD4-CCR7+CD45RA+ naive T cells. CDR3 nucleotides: TGTGCCAGCAGCCCTAGTACGAGCTCCTATAATTCACCCCTCCACTTT. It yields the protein CASSPSTSSYNSPLHF.